The next 15 T cell receptor beta chains were all read from a single sample in a study of cytomegalovirus exposure and HLA in healthy donors. Only in-frame clones appear in the TCRdb table, and some are missing; sequencing was by immunoSEQ multiplex PCR. The sample shows some 250,000 clones, around 89% of them seen only once. Sequenced material: PBMCs. These receptors originate from a young woman in good health and CMV-seronegative.

The chain is built from TRBV7-2 and TRBJ1-5, with D hard to call. The V and J ends lost 5 bases and 2 bases respectively, with 16 bases between them. CDR1 is SGHTA and CDR2 is FQGNSA in the germline V gene. The CDR3 sequence is 16 residues long. Here the CDR3 reads CASSPIRGWGNQPQHF. The CDR3 DNA reads as TGTGCCAGCAGCCCCATCCGAGGTTGGGGCAATCAGCCCCAGCATTTT. Based on the CDR3 plus reference TRBV7-2 and TRBJ1-5, the full variable domain is GAGVSQSPSNKVTEKGKDVELRCDPISGHTALYWYRQSLGQGLEFLIYFQGNSAPDKSGLPSDRFSAERTGGSVSTLTIQRTQQEDSAVYLCASSPIRGWGNQPQHFGDGTRLSIL.

This rearrangement joins TRBV27 to TRBJ2-1; D is perhaps TRBD1 (5 bases). The CDR3 spans 15 residues. Germline lookup yields CDR1 MNHEY and CDR2 SMNVEV (reference sequence). V was clipped by 3 bases and J by 5 bases, with 14 bases between them. CDR3 nucleotide sequence: TGTGCCAGCAGTTTCATCGGAACAGGTCACAATGAGCAGTTCTTC. The encoded protein is CASSFIGTGHNEQFF.

V is TRBV6-5 and J is TRBJ1-3, with D possibly being TRBD1 (5 bases). The CDR3 runs 14 residues. Trimming removed 6 bases at V and 3 bases at J, with 12 bases between. Germline CDR1 reads MNHEY; CDR2 reads SVGAGI. CDR3 region: CASRLTGDGNTIYF. The CDR3 DNA reads TGTGCCAGCAGGTTGACGGGGGATGGAAACACCATATATTTT.

The chain employs TRBV6-5 and TRBJ2-7; TRBD1 aligns across 8 bases. Germline CDR1 is MNHEY and CDR2 is SVGAGI. The CDR3 sequence is 16 residues long. V lost 4 bases and J lost 0; bases outside the gene matches: 8. CDR3 nucleotides: TGTGCCAGCAGTTTACGCCACAGGGGGGACTCCTACGAGCAGTACGTC. Amino acids: CASSLRHRGDSYEQYV.

This clone showed up just once. The rearrangement joins TRBV7-9 to TRBJ2-5; D unresolved. The V end was cut by 1 base, the J end by 2 bases, with 8 bases between. The length of the CDR3 is 14 residues. Germline CDR1 is SEHNR and CDR2 is FQNEAQ (reference sequence). DNA of the CDR3: TGTGCCAGCAGCTTAGGTAACAGACAAGAGACCCAGTACTTC. Translating gives CASSLGNRQETQYF.

This clone came up a few times. This chain joins TRBV2 and TRBJ2-7; maybe TRBD2 (5 bases). Trimming pared 6 bases from V and 1 base from J, leaving 7 bases between. This CDR3 has 12 residues. CDR1 and CDR2 (germline): SNHLY, FYNNEI. CDR3 sequence: CASRRESYEQYF. The DNA for the CDR3 is TGTGCCAGCAGACGGGAATCCTACGAGCAGTACTTC.

This clone has just one count. The chain combines TRBV4-1 with TRBJ2-6; 9 bases agree with TRBD2. This CDR3 region has 18 residues. With V trimmed by 2 bases and J by 4 bases, 9 bases remained unmatched. Per the germline V gene, CDR1 is MGHRA and CDR2 is YSYEKL. In DNA, the CDR3 is TGCGCCAGCAGCCAAATTCTGCGGGGGGGTAGAGGGGCCAACGTCCTGACTTTC. Translation: CASSQILRGGRGANVLTF.

The chain combines TRBV7-9 with TRBJ1-6, with 8 positions matching TRBD1. This CDR3 comprises 16 residues. Germline V CDR1 and CDR2: SEHNR, FQNEAQ (reference sequence). V shed 5 bases and J 3 bases; nucleotides not matched to a gene: 6. The CDR3 region has the DNA TGTGCCAGCAGCGCATCGGACAGGGACTATAATTCACCCCTCCACTTT. Protein sequence: CASSASDRDYNSPLHF.

The chain employs TRBV28 and TRBJ2-1; the match to TRBD1 covers 7 bases. With 6 bases clipped from V and 3 bases from J, the junction kept 5 bases outside the gene matches. Germline CDR1 and CDR2: MDHEN and SYDVKM. There are 14 residues in the CDR3. CDR3 residues: CASRRTGLYNEQFF. DNA for the CDR3: TGTGCCAGCAGGAGGACAGGACTCTACAATGAGCAGTTCTTC.

This clone came up many times. V is TRBV5-1 and J is TRBJ2-7, with D perhaps TRBD2 (5 bases). Germline V gives CDR1 SGHRS, CDR2 YFSETQ. The CDR3 extends over 11 amino acids. The V end was cut by 3 bases, the J end by 7 bases, with 8 bases between. The CDR3 nucleotides are TGCGCCAGCAGCTCGAGGGAAGAGCAGTACGTC. Its protein is CASSSREEQYV.

The V gene is TRBV4-1, the J gene TRBJ1-5; 8 bases fit TRBD1. This CDR3 is built from 17 residues. The germline gives CDR1 MGHRA, CDR2 YSYEKL. The J segment lost 2 bases and the V segment lost 0 bases, leaving 6 bases of the junction unmatched. The CDR3 region is CASSQETGAMGNQPQHF. CDR3 in DNA: TGCGCCAGCAGCCAAGAGACAGGGGCGATGGGCAATCAGCCCCAGCATTTT.

This clone was seen only a few times. The gene calls are TRBV6-1 and TRBJ2-2; weak D call: TRBD2 (6 bases). Germline CDR1 MNHNS, CDR2 SASEGT. Trimming left V 6 bases short and J 0 bases short, with 11 bases between. This CDR3 contains 15 residues. The CDR3 DNA sequence: TGTGCCAGCAGCGACGGCGGGGCGAACACCGGGGAGCTGTTTTTT. Amino acids: CASSDGGANTGELFF.

In this sample, this clone turned up once. The rearrangement joins TRBV11-2 to TRBJ1-2, with a weak D call TRBD1 (5 bases). The CDR3 consists of 14 residues. The V gene's germline CDR1 is SGHAT and CDR2 FQNNGV. The V and J ends lost 6 bases and 6 bases respectively, with 17 bases between them. The CDR3 sequence is CASSYLFQDNGYTF. CDR3 nucleotides: TGTGCCAGCAGTTATCTTTTCCAGGACAATGGCTACACCTTC.

In its sample, this clone was seen a few times. The chain combines TRBV19 with TRBJ1-4; 9 nucleotides agree with TRBD1. Germline V CDR1 and CDR2: LNHDA, SQIVND (reference sequence). V gave up 7 bases and J gave up 8 bases; unmatched junction bases: 8. The CDR3 sequence is 14 residues long. CDR3 sequence: CASNTDRGGEKLFF. The CDR3 DNA reads as TGTGCCAGTAACACCGACAGGGGGGGCGAAAAACTGTTTTTT.

This chain uses TRBV18 with TRBJ1-6; D is uncertain. V dropped 3 bases and J dropped 5 bases, with 14 bases sitting between them. CDR3 size: 16 residues. CDR1 KGHSH and CDR2 LQKENI come from the germline V gene. The CDR3 region has the DNA TGTGCCAGCTCACCGCGTTCCCCAGAGGATAATTCACCCCTCCACTTT. This translates into CASSPRSPEDNSPLHF. The full variable domain, rest sourced from reference TRBV18 and TRBJ1-6, is NAGVMQNPRHLVRRRGQEARLRCSPMKGHSHVYWYRQLPEEGLKFMVYLQKENIIDESGMPKERFSAEFPKEGPSILRIQQVVRGDSAAYFCASSPRSPEDNSPLHFGNGTRLTVT.